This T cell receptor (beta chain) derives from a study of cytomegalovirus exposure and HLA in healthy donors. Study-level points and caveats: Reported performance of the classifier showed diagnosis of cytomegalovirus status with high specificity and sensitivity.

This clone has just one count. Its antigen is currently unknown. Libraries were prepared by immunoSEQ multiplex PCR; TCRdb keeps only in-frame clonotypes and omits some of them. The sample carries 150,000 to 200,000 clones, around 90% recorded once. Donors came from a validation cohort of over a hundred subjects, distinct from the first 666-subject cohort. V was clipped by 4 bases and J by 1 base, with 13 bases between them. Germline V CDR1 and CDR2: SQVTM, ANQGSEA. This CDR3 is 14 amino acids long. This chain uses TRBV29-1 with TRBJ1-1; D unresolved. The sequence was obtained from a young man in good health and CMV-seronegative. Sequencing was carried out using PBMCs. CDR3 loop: CSVVGGFTNTEAFF. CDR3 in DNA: TGCAGCGTTGTAGGAGGATTCACGAACACTGAAGCTTTCTTT.